A selection of T cell receptor beta chains follows, all from one sample in a study of CD8+CD57+ T cells in acquired aplastic anemia. A single record per CDR3 protein comes from TCRdb applying MiXCR to the reads. Found here are hundreds of thousands of distinct CDR3 sequences, roughly 68% of them singletons; the top ten hold 4%. The sample consisted of sorted CD4+, CD8+, or CD8+CD57+ T cells (not recorded which) from PBMCs. Source of these receptors: a human donor in good health, serving as a control. The CDR3 runs from the conserved cysteine through the conserved F or W. Each record gives: clone size, V gene, D gene, J gene, CDR3 DNA, CDR3 protein. A D gene is named only where the DNA matches it firmly. Clone size is given for some rows only: seen once, a few or many times, or a class if the clone is expanded.

abundance: NA
v_gene: TRBV5-6
d_gene: NA
j_gene: TRBJ2-7
CDR3nt: TGTGCCAGCAGCTGGGCAGGGTCCGAGCAGTACTTC
CDR3aa: CASSWAGSEQYF

abundance: NA
v_gene: TRBV15
d_gene: NA
j_gene: TRBJ2-3
CDR3nt: TGTGCCACCAGCAGCTTGGCAGGGGTGACAGATACGCAGTATTTT
CDR3aa: CATSSLAGVTDTQYF

abundance: NA
v_gene: TRBV10-3
d_gene: NA
j_gene: TRBJ1-2
CDR3nt: TGTGCCATCAGTGAGCTACAGAGTGGCTACACCTTC
CDR3aa: CAISELQSGYTF

abundance: NA
v_gene: TRBV25-1
d_gene: TRBD1
j_gene: TRBJ2-1
CDR3nt: TGTGCCAGCCTTTCCGACAGGGTGATCGGCGATGAGCAGTTCTTC
CDR3aa: CASLSDRVIGDEQFF

abundance: NA
v_gene: TRBV20-1
d_gene: NA
j_gene: TRBJ2-3
CDR3nt: TGCAGTGCTTCTTGGAGCACAGATACGCAGTATTTT
CDR3aa: CSASWSTDTQYF

abundance: few
v_gene: TRBV25-1
d_gene: TRBD1
j_gene: TRBJ2-1
CDR3nt: TGTGCCAGCAGCATATTAGGTGTAGAAGGGACAGGACTACAATATGAGCAGTTCTTC
CDR3aa: CASSILGVEGTGLQYEQFF

abundance: NA
v_gene: TRBV7-2
d_gene: NA
j_gene: TRBJ2-2
CDR3nt: TGTGCCAGCAGCCTGAAAGAAAATTCACCCCTCCACTTTTTTTTT
CDR3aa: CASSLKENSPLHFFF

abundance: NA
v_gene: TRBV12-3/TRBV12-4
d_gene: TRBD1
j_gene: TRBJ1-4
CDR3nt: TGTGCCAGCACAACCGGGACAGGGGATGAAAAACTGTTTTTT
CDR3aa: CASTTGTGDEKLFF

abundance: many
v_gene: TRBV7-2
d_gene: NA
j_gene: TRBJ1-1
CDR3nt: TGTGCCAGCAGCCTTAGCAGGGGGAACACTGAAGCTTTCTTT
CDR3aa: CASSLSRGNTEAFF

abundance: NA
v_gene: TRBV7-6
d_gene: NA
j_gene: TRBJ1-1
CDR3nt: TGTGCCAGCAGCATAGGGACGAGCAAAATAGTAGCTTTGTTT
CDR3aa: CASSIGTSKIVALF

abundance: many
v_gene: TRBV20-1
d_gene: NA
j_gene: TRBJ1-1
CDR3nt: TGCAGTGCTAGAGATCCCACAGCGAACACTGAAGCTTTCTTT
CDR3aa: CSARDPTANTEAFF

abundance: NA
v_gene: TRBV9
d_gene: NA
j_gene: TRBJ2-5
CDR3nt: TGTGCCAGCAGCGAGGGGTGGGGGCTCGAGACCCAGTACTTC
CDR3aa: CASSEGWGLETQYF

abundance: few
v_gene: TRBV30
d_gene: NA
j_gene: TRBJ1-3
CDR3nt: TGTGCCTGGAGCCCAGGGACTCCCACTGGAAACACCATATATTTT
CDR3aa: CAWSPGTPTGNTIYF

abundance: NA
v_gene: TRBV11-2
d_gene: NA
j_gene: TRBJ1-5
CDR3nt: TGTGCCAGCAGCCCTCTATGGCAGGAGCCCCAGCATTTT
CDR3aa: CASSPLWQEPQHF

abundance: NA
v_gene: TRBV27
d_gene: NA
j_gene: TRBJ1-5
CDR3nt: TGTGCCATCAGTGAGACGGGCAATGGTCCCCACCACCCCCAGCATTTT
CDR3aa: CAISETGNGPHHPQHF

abundance: NA
v_gene: TRBV20-1
d_gene: NA
j_gene: TRBJ2-3
CDR3nt: TGCAGTGCTAAAAGGCTCAGGGCTAGTTCGCAGTATTTT
CDR3aa: CSAKRLRASSQYF

abundance: many
v_gene: TRBV4-1
d_gene: NA
j_gene: TRBJ1-2
CDR3nt: TGCGCCAGCAGCTACCGGGCTAGGGACGTTGGCTACACCTTC
CDR3aa: CASSYRARDVGYTF

abundance: NA
v_gene: TRBV5-1
d_gene: NA
j_gene: TRBJ2-7
CDR3nt: TGCGCCAGCAGCAACGGACGGGAGAGCTCCTACGAGCAGTACTTC
CDR3aa: CASSNGRESSYEQYF

abundance: NA
v_gene: TRBV12-3/TRBV12-4
d_gene: TRBD1
j_gene: TRBJ1-1
CDR3nt: TGTGCCAGCGCGCTAGGACAGGAGAAAAAAGCTTTCTTT
CDR3aa: CASALGQEKKAFF

abundance: many
v_gene: TRBV6-6
d_gene: TRBD1
j_gene: TRBJ2-1
CDR3nt: TGTGCCAGCAGTTACTCGGGACAGTCATACCAGTTCTTC
CDR3aa: CASSYSGQSYQFF

abundance: NA
v_gene: TRBV15
d_gene: TRBD2
j_gene: TRBJ2-7
CDR3nt: TGTGCCACCAGCTCGACGAGACTAGCCCGGGAGCAGTACTTC
CDR3aa: CATSSTRLAREQYF

abundance: NA
v_gene: TRBV10-3
d_gene: NA
j_gene: TRBJ1-2
CDR3nt: TGTGCCATCAGTGATGACGGTCAGATCTTCTATGGCTACACCTTC
CDR3aa: CAISDDGQIFYGYTF

abundance: NA
v_gene: TRBV2
d_gene: TRBD1
j_gene: TRBJ2-7
CDR3nt: TGTGCCAGCTCCGGCCCCGCACTGACAGGGGGCTACGAGCAGTACTTC
CDR3aa: CASSGPALTGGYEQYF

abundance: NA
v_gene: TRBV7-8
d_gene: NA
j_gene: TRBJ1-4
CDR3nt: TGTGCCAGCAGCTTCATGGCGTTGGGGCCGTTTGAGAAACTGTTTTTT
CDR3aa: CASSFMALGPFEKLFF

abundance: many
v_gene: TRBV13
d_gene: TRBD1
j_gene: TRBJ1-5
CDR3nt: TGTGCCAGCAGCCTTACAGGGGAACAGCCCCAGCATTTT
CDR3aa: CASSLTGEQPQHF

abundance: NA
v_gene: TRBV4-3
d_gene: TRBD1
j_gene: TRBJ1-1
CDR3nt: TGCGCCAGCAGCCAGTCGACAGGGGGCAGGACTGAAGCTTTCTTT
CDR3aa: CASSQSTGGRTEAFF

abundance: NA
v_gene: TRBV12-3/TRBV12-4
d_gene: NA
j_gene: TRBJ2-7
CDR3nt: TGTGCCAGCAGCGTAGAGGCCGAGAGCTCCTACGAGCAGTACTTC
CDR3aa: CASSVEAESSYEQYF

abundance: many
v_gene: TRBV10-3
d_gene: TRBD1
j_gene: TRBJ1-1
CDR3nt: TGTGCCACCTGCCCCGGACAGGGGGCGAGAGATAACACTGAAGCTTTCTTT
CDR3aa: CATCPGQGARDNTEAFF

abundance: NA
v_gene: TRBV2
d_gene: NA
j_gene: TRBJ1-6
CDR3nt: TGTGCCAGCAGCGGGCAGGGAGGGGACAATTCGCAGCTGCACTTT
CDR3aa: CASSGQGGDNSQLHF

abundance: many
v_gene: TRBV7-2
d_gene: NA
j_gene: TRBJ2-5
CDR3nt: TGTGCCAGCAGCTCCGGCCAGGGGCAATGGGAGACCCAGTACTTC
CDR3aa: CASSSGQGQWETQYF

abundance: NA
v_gene: TRBV15
d_gene: NA
j_gene: TRBJ1-2
CDR3nt: TGTGCCACCAGCGGGGACGGGCCCTATGGCTACACCTTC
CDR3aa: CATSGDGPYGYTF

abundance: NA
v_gene: TRBV5-5
d_gene: NA
j_gene: TRBJ2-7
CDR3nt: TGTGCCAGCAGCCAAAGTGGGCCCTACGAGCAGTACTTC
CDR3aa: CASSQSGPYEQYF

abundance: many
v_gene: TRBV4-2
d_gene: NA
j_gene: TRBJ1-5
CDR3nt: TGTGCCAGCAGCCAAGAAGCGGGGGTGGTCCAGCCCCAGCATTTT
CDR3aa: CASSQEAGVVQPQHF

abundance: many
v_gene: TRBV12-3/TRBV12-4
d_gene: NA
j_gene: TRBJ1-2
CDR3nt: TGTGCCAGCAGTTTAGTCGGCAGGCCTAACTATGGCTACACCTTC
CDR3aa: CASSLVGRPNYGYTF

abundance: NA
v_gene: TRBV19
d_gene: NA
j_gene: TRBJ2-1
CDR3nt: TGTGCCAGCAGCTTACGTGGGACTGAGATCTACAATGAGCAGTTCTTC
CDR3aa: CASSLRGTEIYNEQFF

abundance: once
v_gene: TRBV15
d_gene: NA
j_gene: TRBJ1-6
CDR3nt: TGTGCCACCAGAAAACGGACAGAGGGTAGCTCACCCCTCCACTTT
CDR3aa: CATRKRTEGSSPLHF

abundance: few
v_gene: TRBV19
d_gene: TRBD1
j_gene: TRBJ1-2
CDR3nt: TGTGCCAGCATAGGGCGACAGGGCTATGGCTACACCTTC
CDR3aa: CASIGRQGYGYTF

abundance: once
v_gene: TRBV5-1
d_gene: NA
j_gene: TRBJ1-2
CDR3nt: TGTGCCAGCAGTGTGGACGGTAACTATTACTACACCTTC
CDR3aa: CASSVDGNYYYTF

abundance: once
v_gene: TRBV7-2
d_gene: TRBD1
j_gene: TRBJ1-1
CDR3nt: TGTGCCAGCAGCTTCGGGTTTCGGGGACAGGTTCCTTCTTTT
CDR3aa: CASSFGFRGQVPSF

abundance: many
v_gene: TRBV10-3
d_gene: NA
j_gene: TRBJ2-1
CDR3nt: TGTGCCACCCAACGGGGGCAGGGTTACAATGAGCAGTTCTTC
CDR3aa: CATQRGQGYNEQFF

abundance: NA
v_gene: TRBV7-3
d_gene: NA
j_gene: TRBJ2-3
CDR3nt: TGTGCCAGCAGCTTGCGGCCGCACAGTGCAGCTTCCTATTATTTT
CDR3aa: CASSLRPHSAASYYF

abundance: NA
v_gene: TRBV9
d_gene: NA
j_gene: TRBJ1-6
CDR3nt: TGTGCCAGCAGTGCCCTCGCGGGTGATTCGCCGTATTACTTT
CDR3aa: CASSALAGDSPYYF

abundance: NA
v_gene: TRBV28
d_gene: NA
j_gene: TRBJ2-3
CDR3nt: TGTGCCAGCAGTTTAGTGAAGGGAAAGACTAGCACAGATACGCAGTATTTT
CDR3aa: CASSLVKGKTSTDTQYF

abundance: NA
v_gene: TRBV12-3/TRBV12-4
d_gene: NA
j_gene: TRBJ1-5
CDR3nt: TGTGCCAGCAGTGCCCGATCAGGGGACAATCAGCCCCAGCATTTT
CDR3aa: CASSARSGDNQPQHF

abundance: once
v_gene: TRBV7-3
d_gene: NA
j_gene: TRBJ1-1
CDR3nt: TGTGCCAGCAGCAGAGGTTACACTGAAGATTTCTTT
CDR3aa: CASSRGYTEDFF